This T cell receptor beta chain was sequenced in a study of blood T cells in healthy people across ages (dated by TCRdb to between 2014 and 2017). Looking at the study overall: Template switching captured roughly one uniquely barcoded TCR beta cDNA molecule per two T cells in model experiments. The study analyzed two additional independent replicas of 1 million unique cDNA reads from the same blood draw for two donors, one aged 18 to 30 and one aged 80 or older. The donors were divided into four age groups: young (average approximately 17 years), middle-aged (about 41), aged (approximately 62) and long-lived (roughly 82). The study measured age-related changes in TCR beta repertoire diversity using deep sequencing normalized with unique cDNA molecular identifiers.

The donors were around 39 Caucasian individuals from Russia, aged 6 to 90 years, who were systemically healthy. Each donor gave ten milliliters of peripheral blood, drawn into EDTA-treated Vacutainer tubes. PBMCs were isolated by Ficoll-Paque density-gradient centrifugation, with at least 6 million obtained per sample. Total RNA, at least 5 micrograms per sample, was extracted from PBMCs with Trizol reagent. Naive CD45RAhigh/CD27high T cell percentages were measured by flow cytometry on a PBMC aliquot from every donor. What the authors observed across the whole study: Observed TCR beta diversity correlated strongly with the percentage of naive T cells measured by flow cytometry. As age increased, observed TCR beta diversity per million T cells dropped in a roughly linear way, and a significant reduction was already evident by age 40. Bulk unsorted PBMC profiling prevented conclusive comparison of naive and antigen-experienced compartments. Donor CMV infection status was unknown, potentially confounding age-related changes in expanded clonotypes. The long-lived group showed more naive CD4+ T cells, fewer expanded clones and increased TCR diversity than the aged group, suggesting age selection. Estimates of total diversity from one million sequenced T cells were regarded as lower bounds and underestimates.

The method behind the library was 5' RACE. Reads for this sample came from an Illumina HiSeq 2500. The second PCR ran for roughly 7 to 11 cycles and used a J-beta primer mix along with a sample-barcoded 5' primer. A unique molecular identifier was introduced onto each TCR beta cDNA molecule by a template-switch 5' adaptor carrying 12 random nucleotides. Each sample yielded at least 2.5 million CDR3-containing paired-end reads. The Mint cDNA synthesis kit, primed by a TRBC-specific oligonucleotide, was used to synthesize first-strand cDNA from all RNA. Following uracil-DNA glycosylase treatment, all cDNA underwent a first 18-cycle PCR with the universal primers M1SS and BC2_uni_R. On the study's bioinformatics: For normalization, 1 million high-quality reads were randomly selected from each sample, with every read carrying a distinct molecular identifier. Reads sharing molecular identifiers were discarded rather than binned into consensus sequences. MiTCR, with a Q25 quality threshold and the strictest error-elimination algorithm, was used for CDR3 identification, clonotype clustering and error correction. A nonparametric unseen species model with Euler transformation was used to estimate a lower bound on total TCR beta diversity. The public reads were reanalyzed by TCRdb: fastp trimming at Q25, MiXCR alignment, in-frame beta chains only. Here each entry gathers all rows of one CDR3 protein and keeps the most common genes and DNA. The V and J calls come from TCRdb's annotation, not from the publication. This sample lists 800,000 or so distinct CDR3 sequences; just under 25% were detected once. Under 4.5% of the sample lies in the top ten.

In regard to this clonotype: Its antigen is not yet known. No much larger clone is present one base from it, and per-base qualities are unavailable.

CDR1 and CDR2, per the germline V gene (reference sequence), are SEHNR and FQNEAQ. Trimming takes 6 bases off V and 4 bases off J; junction bases not matched to a gene: 8. The CDR3 sequence holds 15 residues, the cysteine and phenylalanine included. Only the CDR3 portion is preserved as DNA: 45 bases, with reading frame beginning at the first base. This same sample was also taken into another study, of T cells of mothers and their children. The second investigation adds: The donors were nine systemically healthy Caucasian individuals, made up of three mothers and their six children. cDNA synthesis consumed the entire amount of extracted RNA, loaded at 1.5 ug RNA in each 15 ul reaction. In the second PCR, the M1S primer added sample barcodes and 2-4 random nucleotides. Over 10 million TCR beta CDR3 reads came from each mother, compared with a few million reads from each child. TCR recombination output is similarly shaped by thymic selection in related and unrelated pairs, with a minor effect exerted by inherited differences. Related mother-child pairs always showed normalized repertoire overlap that was slightly higher than in unrelated mother-child pairs, though the difference was never significant. No persistent microchimeric T cell clones were detected, at a sensitivity of approximately 110 clones per million clonotypes. To look for features that set related mother-child pairs apart from unrelated individuals, the researchers ran deep NGS to compare the TCR beta repertoires of mothers and children. Mothers averaged about 40 +/- 4 years of age and children averaged roughly 11 +/- 4 years. After adapter ligation was performed with NEBNext reagents, the libraries were sequenced on an Illumina HiSeq 2000 with 100+100 nt paired-end reads. Mother and child libraries were prepared a month apart and sequenced in separate runs to prevent cross-contamination. For each donor, between about 500,000 and 2,100,000 distinct TCR beta clonotypes were identified. Naive TCR beta clonotypes were estimated from low-frequency clonotypes matched to each donor's FACS-determined naive share, without sorting.

The sequenced material came from blood. The sequence derives from a boy aged 5-17 years in good health. The chain is assembled from TRBV7-9 and TRBJ1-1; 10 nucleotides in the junction match TRBD1. The bases are TGTGCCAGCAGACCGCCGGGACAGGGGACCACTGAAGCTTTCTTT. This sequence encodes CASRPPGQGTTEAFF.